The T cell receptor beta chain described here comes from a study of technical replicates of blood from several donors. Clones were read by immunoSEQ multiplex PCR, and TCRdb kept only the in-frame ones, dropping some. Among about 83,000 clones, about 92% were seen once, and the ten largest hold about 0.27%. The CDR3 sequence is 14 residues long. V lost 4 bases to trimming and J lost 3 bases; unmatched junction nucleotides: 5. Germline CDR1 is WNHNN and CDR2 is SYGVQD (reference sequence). Sequences were obtained from T cells isolated from PBMCs. This sequence was found in a human donor in good health. V gene TRBV10-1 combines with J gene TRBJ2-7; 8 bases match TRBD2. The CDR3 is CASSGSGSYYEQYF. The DNA of the CDR3 is TGCGCCAGCAGTGGGAGCGGGAGCTACTACGAGCAGTACTTC.